This TCR beta chain is drawn from a study of OX40 agonist ivuxolimab in advanced cancers. In the study overall: Hepatocellular carcinoma, melanoma, renal cell or head and neck cancer was diagnosed in the dose-escalation patients.

Germline trimming cut 8 bases from V and 4 bases from J; bases unmatched to any gene: 6. This CDR3 contains 14 residues. The V gene's germline CDR1 is SGHAT and CDR2 FQNNGV. Clones were sequenced by immunoSEQ multiplex PCR, and TCRdb holds only the in-frame ones, with some missing. The table records fewer than 80,000 clones, around 83% of them present only once. Excluded were patients having autoimmune disease history or systemic immunosuppression. At cycle 4 day 1, cycle 7 day 1, and baseline, blood was sampled. The sequencing used CD4+ or CD8+ T cells sorted from blood, collected in a trial of the OX40 agonist ivuxolimab. This sequence originates from an adult with an advanced solid tumor such as melanoma, head and neck, liver or kidney cancer. The gene calls are TRBV11-2 and TRBJ2-5; 11 bases are a match to TRBD2. The CDR3 bases are TGTGCCAGCTGCGGTCTAGCGGGGGGAGAGACCCAGTACTTC. It encodes CASCGLAGGETQYF.